The rows below give T cell receptor beta chains drawn from one sample of a study of post-analysis software for immune sequencing data. TCRdb re-analysed the PCR reads in MiXCR, keeping a single row per CDR3 protein. The top ten clones hold roughly 5% of a sample with 750,000 to 950,000 distinct CDR3 sequences, roughly 50% of them seen once. Sequencing was done on a sample of blood. The receptors stem from a girl aged 5 to 17 with multiple sclerosis. Each CDR3 is given with its conserved first and last residue. The D gene is left open where the match is weak. Rows may omit the clone size; those that give it use once, few, many or a size class.

V	D	J	size	DNA	CDR3
TRBV4-3	TRBD2	TRBJ2-1	few	TGCGCCAGCAGCCAAGATCCTAGCGGGAACAATGAGCAGTTCTTC	CASSQDPSGNNEQFF
TRBV7-9	TRBD2	TRBJ2-1	-	TGTGCCAGCTCCTACGGGACTAGCGGGGTCAATGAGCAGTTCTTC	CASSYGTSGVNEQFF
TRBV7-3	-	TRBJ2-5	many	TGTGCCAGCAGCTCCTCAGGGTTTGGGGAGACCCAGTACTTC	CASSSSGFGETQYF
TRBV7-2	-	TRBJ2-4	few	TGTGCCAGCAGCTTAAAGTACAGGCCAAGCATAACAAAAAACATTCAGTACTTC	CASSLKYRPSITKNIQYF
TRBV12-3/TRBV12-4	TRBD2	TRBJ2-3	-	TGTGCCAGCAGTCATAGCGGGAGGGGAGATACGCAGTATTTT	CASSHSGRGDTQYF
TRBV20-1	-	TRBJ2-5	few	TGCAGTGCCACACTTGACGGAGGGGCTTTTGGGACCCAGTACTTC	CSATLDGGAFGTQYF
TRBV20-1	TRBD1	TRBJ2-2	-	TGCAGTGCTCACGGGACAGACTCCTCGATCCTCACCGGGGAGCTGTTTTTT	CSAHGTDSSILTGELFF
TRBV29-1	-	TRBJ2-1	many	TGCAGCACCCGAGGGGGGATTAACAATGAGCAGTTCTTC	CSTRGGINNEQFF
TRBV5-1	-	TRBJ1-6	few	TGCGCCAGCAGTGAGACCGGACTGGCCCAGAATTCACCCCTCCACTTT	CASSETGLAQNSPLHF
TRBV29-1	-	TRBJ2-7	many	TGCAGCGGGTCGGACAGTCCCTACGAGCAGTACTTC	CSGSDSPYEQYF
TRBV15	-	TRBJ2-7	-	TGTGCCACCAGCAGAGATCTAACGGGATCGGGGTACGAGCAGTACTTC	CATSRDLTGSGYEQYF
TRBV29-1	TRBD2	TRBJ2-1	many	TGCAGCGCTGGGACTAGCGGGAGTTCCTACAATGAGCAGTTCTTC	CSAGTSGSSYNEQFF
TRBV7-8	TRBD1	TRBJ1-1	few	TGTGCCAGCAGCGCGGGGACAGGGCCCATGAACACTGAAGCTTTCTTT	CASSAGTGPMNTEAFF
TRBV7-9	-	TRBJ1-2	once	TGTGCCACCAGGAGAAGGACCGAGACTTATGGCTACACCTTC	CATRRRTETYGYTF
TRBV6-2/TRBV6-3	TRBD2	TRBJ2-3	-	TGTGCCAGCAGCCGTACACTAGCGGCAAGCACAGATACGCAGTATTTT	CASSRTLAASTDTQYF
TRBV12-3/TRBV12-4	-	TRBJ2-6	-	TGTGCCAGCAGTTTCATTGACGGAGGGGCCAACGTCCTGACTTTC	CASSFIDGGANVLTF
TRBV7-2	-	TRBJ1-4	-	TGTGCCAGCAGCTTTCAATTTGGGGATGAAAAACTGTTTTTT	CASSFQFGDEKLFF
TRBV7-2	-	TRBJ1-4	few	TGTGCCAGCAGCTTTCCTAATGAAAAACTGTTTTTT	CASSFPNEKLFF
TRBV10-3	-	TRBJ2-7	once	TGTGCCATCAGGGACGGACGGGATGCGTACGAGCAGTACTTC	CAIRDGRDAYEQYF
TRBV25-1	-	TRBJ2-7	-	TGTGCCAGCAAGTCCGGGCTTTACGAGCAGTACTTC	CASKSGLYEQYF
TRBV7-9	-	TRBJ1-2	few	TGTGCCAGCAGCTTAAGAGAGGGCGACTATGGCTACACCTTC	CASSLREGDYGYTF
TRBV7-9	-	TRBJ2-1	few	TGTGCCAGCAGCTTGAGGAGCAATGAGCAGTTCTTC	CASSLRSNEQFF
TRBV12-3/TRBV12-4	TRBD2	TRBJ2-1	many	TGTGCCAGCAGAACTAGCGGGAGTGTTTCTGAGCAGTTCTTC	CASRTSGSVSEQFF
TRBV5-1	TRBD2	TRBJ2-3	-	TGCGCCAGCAGCTTGGCCGCGGCGGGAGTGCCCCACACAGATACGCAGTATTTT	CASSLAAAGVPHTDTQYF
TRBV7-9	TRBD2	TRBJ2-1	-	TGTGCCAGCAGCTTGGCACCAGGTCTAGCGGAGATTTACAATGAGCAGTTCTTC	CASSLAPGLAEIYNEQFF
TRBV28	-	TRBJ1-2	-	TGTGCCAGCAGGAACGCGCTCTATGGCTACACCTTC	CASRNALYGYTF
TRBV4-1	TRBD1	TRBJ2-7	-	TGCGCCAGCAGCCAAGAAAGCGCCGGGACAGGGACCTACGAGCAGTACTTC	CASSQESAGTGTYEQYF
TRBV12-3/TRBV12-4	TRBD1	TRBJ2-1	few	TGTGCCAGCAGCCTCGGGACAGGGTTTGGAAATGAGCAGTTCTTC	CASSLGTGFGNEQFF
TRBV3-1	-	TRBJ1-6	few	TGTGCCAGCAGCCACAAGACTGGACGTAATTCACCCCTCCACTTT	CASSHKTGRNSPLHF
TRBV7-2	-	TRBJ2-7	-	TGTGCCAGCAGCTTAGTACAGTCGGTGTCAGGGCCCTACGAGCAGTACTTC	CASSLVQSVSGPYEQYF
TRBV30	TRBD2	TRBJ2-1	-	TGTGCCTGGAAAGAGGCGGGAGTCCCCTACAGTGAGCAGTTCTTC	CAWKEAGVPYSEQFF
TRBV7-2	-	TRBJ2-5	-	TGTGCCAGCAGGCTAGGACTGCCCATACCAGAGACCCAGTACTTC	CASRLGLPIPETQYF
TRBV18	-	TRBJ2-6	few	TGTGCCAGCTCACCACAAAGCCCCCCTGGGGCCAACGTCCTGACTTTC	CASSPQSPPGANVLTF
TRBV20-1	-	TRBJ2-4	-	TGCAGTGCCCCCTCGGGAGAATGGTCTGAGCAGTACTTC	CSAPSGEWSEQYF
TRBV12-3/TRBV12-4	-	TRBJ2-7	-	TGTGCCAGCAGACAATCTATAAGCGAGCAGTACTTC	CASRQSISEQYF
TRBV24-1	-	TRBJ2-1	-	TGTGCCACCAGTGATTTTGTGAACAGCTCCTACAATGAGCAGTTCTTC	CATSDFVNSSYNEQFF
TRBV9	-	TRBJ1-6	-	TGTGCCAGCAGCGTAGCGGATTCACCCCCCCACTTT	CASSVADSPPHF
TRBV6-2/TRBV6-3	TRBD1	TRBJ2-7	-	TGTGCCAGCAGTTATTGGGACAGGAAGTACGAGCAGTACTTC	CASSYWDRKYEQYF
TRBV28	TRBD2	TRBJ2-7	-	TGTGCCAGCCGCACGGGGGGACCTCCCTACGAGCAGTACTTC	CASRTGGPPYEQYF
TRBV7-9	TRBD2	TRBJ2-7	few	TGTGCCAGCGTGAAGGAAGGGGAGGGCCTTTTGTACGAGCAGTACTTC	CASVKEGEGLLYEQYF
TRBV6-5	-	TRBJ1-4	few	TGTGCCAGCAGTTACTCGACTGGGCCAGAAAAACTGTTTTTT	CASSYSTGPEKLFF
TRBV4-1	-	TRBJ1-5	-	TGCGCCAGCAGCCAAGATCCCGGATTGGGGTACAGCAATCAGCCCCAGCATTTT	CASSQDPGLGYSNQPQHF
TRBV9	TRBD1	TRBJ1-2	-	TGTGCCAGCAGCGCGGACAGGGGACTCTATGGCTACACCTTC	CASSADRGLYGYTF
TRBV10-3	-	TRBJ1-4	few	TGTGCCATCAGTGAGATTGTAGGGGAAGGTGAAAAACTGTTTTTT	CAISEIVGEGEKLFF
TRBV12-3/TRBV12-4	TRBD2	TRBJ2-1	-	TGTGCCAGCAGTTTAAGGACTAGCGCTGACAATGAGCAGTTCTTC	CASSLRTSADNEQFF
TRBV27	-	TRBJ1-1	few	TGTGCCAGCAGTTTAGACGGCATGAACACTGAAGCTTTCTTT	CASSLDGMNTEAFF
TRBV5-1	TRBD1	TRBJ2-6	-	TGCGCCAGCAGCTCGGACAGGGGCCGAATTCCATCTGGGGCCAACGTCCTGACTTTC	CASSSDRGRIPSGANVLTF
TRBV6-2/TRBV6-3	-	TRBJ2-3	-	TGTGCCAGCAGTTGGGGGACCGGAGACACAGATACGCAGTATTTT	CASSWGTGDTDTQYF
TRBV15	-	TRBJ2-5	-	TGTGCCACCAGCAGAGATAGGGTTGGGAAGCAAGAGACCCAGTACTTC	CATSRDRVGKQETQYF
TRBV6-1	-	TRBJ2-3	few	TGTGCCAGCAGTGAAGTCAGGGGTAATACGCAGTATTTT	CASSEVRGNTQYF
TRBV15	-	TRBJ2-7	-	TGTGCCACCAGCAGAAGGGGACAAGTCTACGAGCAGTACTTC	CATSRRGQVYEQYF
TRBV13	-	TRBJ2-4	-	TGTGCCAGCAGCCCGGGGCAGGGAGAGCAGTACTTC	CASSPGQGEQYF
TRBV28	-	TRBJ1-2	-	TGTGCCAGCAGTGCAATGCTCCGGGGCTACACCTTC	CASSAMLRGYTF
TRBV7-2	TRBD2	TRBJ2-3	few	TGTGCCAGCAGCCACCCTCCGGGAGGAACAGATACGCAGTATTTT	CASSHPPGGTDTQYF
TRBV4-1	TRBD2	TRBJ2-3	-	TGCGCCAGTAGCCAAGATGCTAGCGGAGACACAGATACGCAGTATTTT	CASSQDASGDTDTQYF
TRBV6-1	TRBD2	TRBJ2-7	few	TGTGCCAGCAGACCTAGCGGGAGGGCCGGCGAGCAGTACTTC	CASRPSGRAGEQYF
TRBV20-1	-	TRBJ2-7	few	TGCAGTGCTAGATCCCTCGGAGATACAAGCTCCTACGAGCAGTACTTC	CSARSLGDTSSYEQYF
TRBV24-1	TRBD1	TRBJ2-1	few	TGTGCCACCAGTGATTCCGACAGGGGTTCTGAGTTCTTC	CATSDSDRGSEFF
TRBV12-3/TRBV12-4	TRBD2	TRBJ2-1	few	TGTGCCAGCAGACGAACTAGCGCTCCCTACAATGAGCAGTTCTTC	CASRRTSAPYNEQFF